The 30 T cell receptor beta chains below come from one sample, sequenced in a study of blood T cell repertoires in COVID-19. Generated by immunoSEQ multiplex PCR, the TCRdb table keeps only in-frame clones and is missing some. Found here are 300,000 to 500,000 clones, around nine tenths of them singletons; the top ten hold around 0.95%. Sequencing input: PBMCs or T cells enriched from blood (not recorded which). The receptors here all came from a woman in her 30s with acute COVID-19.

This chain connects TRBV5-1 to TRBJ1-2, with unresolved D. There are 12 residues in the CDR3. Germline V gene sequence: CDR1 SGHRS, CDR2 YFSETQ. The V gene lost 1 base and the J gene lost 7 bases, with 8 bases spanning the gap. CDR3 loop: CASSLSRFGYTF. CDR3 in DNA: TGCGCCAGCAGCTTGTCGCGCTTTGGCTACACCTTC.

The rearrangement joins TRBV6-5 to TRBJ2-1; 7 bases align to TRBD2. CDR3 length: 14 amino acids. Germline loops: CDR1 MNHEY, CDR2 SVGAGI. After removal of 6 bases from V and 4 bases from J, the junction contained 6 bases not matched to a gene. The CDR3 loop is CASRQAGKYNEQFF. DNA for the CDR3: TGTGCCAGCAGGCAAGCGGGGAAGTACAATGAGCAGTTCTTC.

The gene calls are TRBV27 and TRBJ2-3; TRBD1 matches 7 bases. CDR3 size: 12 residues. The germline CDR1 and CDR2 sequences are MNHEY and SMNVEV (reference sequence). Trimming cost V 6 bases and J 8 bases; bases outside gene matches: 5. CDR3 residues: CASRTQGLTQYF. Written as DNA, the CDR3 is TGTGCCAGCAGAACACAGGGGCTTACGCAGTATTTT.

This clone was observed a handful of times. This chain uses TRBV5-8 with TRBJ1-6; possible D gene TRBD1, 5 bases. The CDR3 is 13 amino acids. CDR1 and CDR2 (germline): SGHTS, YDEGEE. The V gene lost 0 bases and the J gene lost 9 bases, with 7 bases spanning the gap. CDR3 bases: TGTGCCAGCAGCTTGGGCGGGGGTTCACCCCTCCACTTT. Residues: CASSLGGGSPLHF. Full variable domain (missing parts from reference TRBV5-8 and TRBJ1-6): EAGVTQSPTHLIKTRGQQATLRCSPISGHTSVYWYQQALGLGLQFLLWYDEGEERNRGNFPPRFSGRQFPNYSSELNVNALELEDSALYLCASSLGGGSPLHFGNGTRLTVT.

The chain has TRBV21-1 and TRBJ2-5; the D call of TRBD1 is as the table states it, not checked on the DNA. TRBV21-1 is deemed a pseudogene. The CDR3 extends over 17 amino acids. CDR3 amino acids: CASSKGAGGQLQETQYF. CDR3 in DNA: TGTGCCAGCAGCAAAGGCGCCGGGGGACAGCTCCAAGAGACCCAGTACTTC.

The DNA for the CDR3 is TGTGCCAGCAGCCAAGGAGGGTACGGATCACCCCTCCACTTT. Translating it yields CASSQGGYGSPLHF. This chain connects TRBV3-1 (or the pseudogene TRBV3-2) to TRBJ1-6; D ambiguous. V was shortened by 1 base and J by 10 bases, with 11 bases between the two germline ends. Germline assignment: CDR1 LGHDT and CDR2 YNNKEL (reference sequence). CDR3 size: 14 residues.

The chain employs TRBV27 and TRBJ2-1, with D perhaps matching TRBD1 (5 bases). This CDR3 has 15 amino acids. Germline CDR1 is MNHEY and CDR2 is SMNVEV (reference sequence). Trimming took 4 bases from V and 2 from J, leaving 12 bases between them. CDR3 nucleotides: TGTGCCAGCAGTTCATACAGGAACCCCTACAATGAGCAGTTCTTC. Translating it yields CASSSYRNPYNEQFF.

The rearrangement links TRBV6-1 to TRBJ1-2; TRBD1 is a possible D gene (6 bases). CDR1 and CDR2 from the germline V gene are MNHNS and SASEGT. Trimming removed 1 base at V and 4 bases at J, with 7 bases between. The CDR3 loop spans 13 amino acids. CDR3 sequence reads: CASSEVGGYGYTF. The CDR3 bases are TGTGCCAGCAGTGAAGTAGGGGGCTATGGCTACACCTTC.

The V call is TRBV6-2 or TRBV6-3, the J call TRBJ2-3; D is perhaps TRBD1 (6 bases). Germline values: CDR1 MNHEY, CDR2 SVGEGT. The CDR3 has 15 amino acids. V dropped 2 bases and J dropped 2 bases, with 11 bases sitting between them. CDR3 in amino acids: CASSYRRGSTDTQYF. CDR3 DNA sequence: TGTGCCAGCAGTTACCGCAGGGGTTCCACAGATACGCAGTATTTT.

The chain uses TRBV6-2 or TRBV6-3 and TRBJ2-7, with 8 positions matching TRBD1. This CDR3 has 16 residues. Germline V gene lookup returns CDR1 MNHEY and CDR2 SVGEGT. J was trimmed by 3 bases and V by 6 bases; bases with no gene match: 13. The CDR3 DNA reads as TGTGCCAGCAGCCCGCTGAGGACAGGGCTTAGCTACGAGCAGTACTTC. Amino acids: CASSPLRTGLSYEQYF.

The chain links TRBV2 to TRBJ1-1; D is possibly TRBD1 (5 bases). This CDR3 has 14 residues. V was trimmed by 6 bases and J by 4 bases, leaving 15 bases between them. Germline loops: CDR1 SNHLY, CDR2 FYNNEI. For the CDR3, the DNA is TGTGCCAGCAGAGCGAGCCAGGGAGGCACTGAAGCTTTCTTT. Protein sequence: CASRASQGGTEAFF.

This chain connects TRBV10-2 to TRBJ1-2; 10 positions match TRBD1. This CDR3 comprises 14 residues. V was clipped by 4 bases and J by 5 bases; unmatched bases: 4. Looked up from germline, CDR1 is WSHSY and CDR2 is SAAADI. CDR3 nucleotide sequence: TGCGCCAGCAGTGCTGGGACAGGGGAATATGGCTACACCTTC. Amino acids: CASSAGTGEYGYTF.

Written as DNA, the CDR3 is TGCGCCAGCAGTGAGGCACTCATGGGCAATCAGCCCCAGCATTTT. It translates to CASSEALMGNQPQHF. This chain uses TRBV10-2 with TRBJ1-5; D remains ambiguous. The CDR3 covers 15 residues. Per germline, CDR1 WSHSY and CDR2 SAAADI. V shed 2 bases and J shed 2 bases, with 10 bases lying between them.

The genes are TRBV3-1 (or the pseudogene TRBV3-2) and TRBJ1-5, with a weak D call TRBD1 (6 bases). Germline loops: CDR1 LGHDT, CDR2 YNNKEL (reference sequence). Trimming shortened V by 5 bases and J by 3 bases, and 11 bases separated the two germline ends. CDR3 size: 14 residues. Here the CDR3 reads CASSGGANNQPQHF. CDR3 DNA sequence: TGTGCCAGCAGCGGGGGGGCTAACAATCAGCCCCAGCATTTT.

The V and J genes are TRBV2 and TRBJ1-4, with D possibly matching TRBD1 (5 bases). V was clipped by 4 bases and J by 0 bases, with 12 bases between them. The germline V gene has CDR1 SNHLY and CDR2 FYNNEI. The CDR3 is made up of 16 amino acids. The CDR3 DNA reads TGTGCCAGCAGTGTTCTGGGGGGTGCAACTAATGAAAAACTGTTTTTT. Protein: CASSVLGGATNEKLFF.

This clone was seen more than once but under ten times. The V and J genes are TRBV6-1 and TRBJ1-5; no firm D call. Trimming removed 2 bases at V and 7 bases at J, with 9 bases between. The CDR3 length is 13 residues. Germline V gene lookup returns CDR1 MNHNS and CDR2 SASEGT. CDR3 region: CASSESGRQPQHF. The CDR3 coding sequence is TGTGCCAGCAGTGAAAGCGGACGACAGCCCCAGCATTTT.

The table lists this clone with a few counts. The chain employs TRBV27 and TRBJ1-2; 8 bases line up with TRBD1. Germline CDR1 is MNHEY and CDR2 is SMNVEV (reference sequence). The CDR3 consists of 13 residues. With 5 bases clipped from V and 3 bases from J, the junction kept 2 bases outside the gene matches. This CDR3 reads CASSLDRDYGYTF. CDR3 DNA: TGTGCCAGCAGTCTGGACAGGGACTATGGCTACACCTTC.

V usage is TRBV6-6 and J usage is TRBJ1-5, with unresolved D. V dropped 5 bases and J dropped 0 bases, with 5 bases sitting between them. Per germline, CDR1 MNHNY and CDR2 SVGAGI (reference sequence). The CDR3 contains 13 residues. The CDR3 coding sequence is TGTGCCAGCAGTGAGTATAGCAATCAGCCCCAGCATTTT. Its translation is CASSEYSNQPQHF.

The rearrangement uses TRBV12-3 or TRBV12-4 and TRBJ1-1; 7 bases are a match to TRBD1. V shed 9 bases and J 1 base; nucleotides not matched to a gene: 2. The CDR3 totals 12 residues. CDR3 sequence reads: CASHRGNTEAFF. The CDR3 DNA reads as TGTGCCAGTCACAGGGGGAACACTGAAGCTTTCTTT.

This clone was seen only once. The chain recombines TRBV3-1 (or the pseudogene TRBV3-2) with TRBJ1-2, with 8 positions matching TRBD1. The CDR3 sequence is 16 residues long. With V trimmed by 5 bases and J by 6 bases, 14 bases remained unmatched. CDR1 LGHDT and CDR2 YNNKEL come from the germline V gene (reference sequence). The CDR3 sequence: CASSYRGTGSRDGYTF. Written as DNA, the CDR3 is TGTGCCAGCAGCTACAGGGGGACCGGGTCAAGGGATGGCTACACCTTC.

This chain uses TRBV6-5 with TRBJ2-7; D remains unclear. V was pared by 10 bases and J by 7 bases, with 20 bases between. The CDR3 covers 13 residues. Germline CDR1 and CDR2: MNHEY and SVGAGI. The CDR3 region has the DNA TGTGCCACCCAACCTTCTGCTGCGAGAGAGCAGTACTTC. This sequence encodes CATQPSAAREQYF.

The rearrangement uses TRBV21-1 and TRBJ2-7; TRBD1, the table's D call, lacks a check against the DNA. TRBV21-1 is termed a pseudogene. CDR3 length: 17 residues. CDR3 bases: TGTGCCAGCAGCAAGGGGATGGGACAGCAGAGCTCCTACGAGCAGTACTTC. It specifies CASSKGMGQQSSYEQYF.

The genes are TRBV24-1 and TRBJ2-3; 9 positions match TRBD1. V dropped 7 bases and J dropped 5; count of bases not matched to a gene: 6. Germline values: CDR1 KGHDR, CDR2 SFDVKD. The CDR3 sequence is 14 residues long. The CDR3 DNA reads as TGTGCCACCAGAAGGACAGGGGATAAAGATACGCAGTATTTT. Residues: CATRRTGDKDTQYF.

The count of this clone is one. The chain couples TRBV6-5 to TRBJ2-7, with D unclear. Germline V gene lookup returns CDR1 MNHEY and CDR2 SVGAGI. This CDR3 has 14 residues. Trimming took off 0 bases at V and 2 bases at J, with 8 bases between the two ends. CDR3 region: CASSYSLGAYEQYF. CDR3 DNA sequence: TGTGCCAGCAGTTACTCCTTAGGAGCCTACGAGCAGTACTTC.

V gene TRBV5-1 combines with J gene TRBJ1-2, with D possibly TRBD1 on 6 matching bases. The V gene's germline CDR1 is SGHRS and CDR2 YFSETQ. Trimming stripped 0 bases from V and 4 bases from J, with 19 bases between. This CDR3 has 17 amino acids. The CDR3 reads CASSLAVGADRIYGYTF. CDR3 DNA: TGCGCCAGCAGCTTGGCGGTGGGGGCGGACAGAATCTATGGCTACACCTTC.

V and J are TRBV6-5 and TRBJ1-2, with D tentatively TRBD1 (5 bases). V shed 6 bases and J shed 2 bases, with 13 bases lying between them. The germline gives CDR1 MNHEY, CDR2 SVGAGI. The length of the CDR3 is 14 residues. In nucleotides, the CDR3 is TGTGCCAGCAGGCTCCAGGGAGGAAACTATGGCTACACCTTC. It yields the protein CASRLQGGNYGYTF.

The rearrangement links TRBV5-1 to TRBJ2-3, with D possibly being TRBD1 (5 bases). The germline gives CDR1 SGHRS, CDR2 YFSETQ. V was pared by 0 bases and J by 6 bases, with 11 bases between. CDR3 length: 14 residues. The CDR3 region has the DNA TGCGCCAGCAGCTTGGAGGGGCCGGCGGATACGCAGTATTTT. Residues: CASSLEGPADTQYF.

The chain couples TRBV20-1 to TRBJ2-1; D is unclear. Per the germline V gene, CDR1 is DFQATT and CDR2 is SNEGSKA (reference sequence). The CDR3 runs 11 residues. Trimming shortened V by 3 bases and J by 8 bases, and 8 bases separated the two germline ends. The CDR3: CSASLVDEQFF. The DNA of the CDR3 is TGCAGTGCTAGTTTAGTTGATGAGCAGTTCTTC.

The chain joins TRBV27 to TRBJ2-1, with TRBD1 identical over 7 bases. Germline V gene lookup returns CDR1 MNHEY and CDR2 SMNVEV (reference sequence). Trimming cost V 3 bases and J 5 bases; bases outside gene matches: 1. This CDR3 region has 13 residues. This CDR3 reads CASSFGQDNEQFF. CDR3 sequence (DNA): TGTGCCAGCAGTTTCGGACAGGACAATGAGCAGTTCTTC.

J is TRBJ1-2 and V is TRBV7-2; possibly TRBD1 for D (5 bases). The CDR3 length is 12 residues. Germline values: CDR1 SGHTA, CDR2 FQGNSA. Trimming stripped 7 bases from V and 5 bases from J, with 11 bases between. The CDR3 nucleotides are TGTGCCAGCACCAAGCCAGGGTATGGCTACACCTTC. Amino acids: CASTKPGYGYTF.